These 12 T cell receptor beta chains were sequenced from one sample in a study of T cell changes during pregnancy in multiple sclerosis (dated by TCRdb to the late 2010s). The library was produced with the immunoSEQ multiplex PCR assay. In its TCRdb copy, this immuneACCESS table keeps in-frame sequences only and misses some clones. Where compared with another copy, unresolved V genes explain less than half of these, and the others have no known cause. This sample gives roughly 61,000 clones in total; about 90% of them show up just once. The ten top clones hold 0.89% of the sample. Sequencing used peripheral blood, obtained in the first trimester of pregnancy. These receptors were taken from a female donor in good health, enrolled as a control in a pregnancy study.

This chain connects TRBV10-3 to TRBJ2-3, with 7 positions matching TRBD1. In germline, CDR1 is ENHRY, CDR2 SYGVKD. The CDR3 runs to 13 residues. The V gene end was trimmed by 5 bases and the J gene end by 6 bases; junction bases not matched to a gene: 5. In DNA, the CDR3 is TGTGCCATCAGTCGAACAGGGGAGGATACGCAGTATTTT. Residues: CAISRTGEDTQYF.

The chain couples TRBV13 to TRBJ1-2, with a tentative D call TRBD1 (6 bases). The germline V gene has CDR1 PRHDT and CDR2 FYEKMQ (reference sequence). The CDR3 has 12 amino acids. Trimming shortened V by 5 bases and J by 6 bases, and 10 bases separated the two germline ends. As DNA, the CDR3 is TGTGCCAGCAGCCAACAGGGAAATGGCTACACCTTC. Protein sequence: CASSQQGNGYTF.

The V gene is TRBV5-4, the J gene TRBJ2-7; 7 positions agree with TRBD1. Germline assignment: CDR1 SGHNT and CDR2 YYREEE (reference sequence). There are 13 residues in the CDR3. The J segment lost 6 bases and the V segment lost 0 bases, leaving 3 bases of the junction unmatched. DNA of the CDR3: TGTGCCAGCAGCTTGGTAGACAGGGCCGAGCAGTACTTC. It codes for CASSLVDRAEQYF.

The chain is built from TRBV6-5 and TRBJ1-4; possible D gene TRBD1, 5 bases. V lost 9 bases, J lost 4 bases, and 12 bases lay in between. Looked up from germline, CDR1 is MNHEY and CDR2 is SVGAGI. The CDR3 has 13 amino acids. The CDR3 nucleotides read TGTGCCAGAAAACAGGCGATTAATGAAAAACTGTTTTTT. This translates into CARKQAINEKLFF.

The genes are TRBV7-2 and TRBJ1-1; 7 bases are shared with TRBD1. The V gene's germline CDR1 is SGHTA and CDR2 FQGNSA. There are 15 residues in the CDR3. V was pared by 5 bases and J by 4 bases, with 10 bases of the junction left unmatched. As DNA, the CDR3 is TGTGCCAGCAGCGCTGACAGGGTACTTGGCACTGAAGCTTTCTTT. Translation gives CASSADRVLGTEAFF.

V usage is TRBV7-8 and J usage is TRBJ2-1; D may be TRBD1 (5 bases). Germline V gene lookup returns CDR1 SGHVS and CDR2 FQNEAQ. This CDR3 region has 17 residues. V lost 0 bases and J 3 bases, leaving 15 bases between the germline ends. CDR3 nucleotides: TGTGCCAGCAGCTTAGCGTCTATCAGGGCGGACTACAATGAGCAGTTCTTC. The encoded protein is CASSLASIRADYNEQFF.

J is TRBJ2-5 and V is TRBV10-3; the match to TRBD2 covers 10 bases. Germline CDR1 and CDR2: ENHRY and SYGVKD. J lost 5 bases, V lost 8 bases, and 5 bases had no gene match. This CDR3 has 13 amino acids. CDR3 region: CAIALAGVETQYF. The CDR3 DNA reads as TGTGCCATCGCCCTAGCGGGGGTTGAGACCCAGTACTTC.

This chain connects TRBV2 to TRBJ2-5; D is possibly TRBD2 (6 bases). Germline CDR1 reads SNHLY; CDR2 reads FYNNEI. This CDR3 has 14 amino acids. The germline V and J ends were trimmed by 3 bases and 5 bases, with 13 bases remaining between them. The DNA of the CDR3 is TGTGCCAGCAGTGATGGCGGGGTGGCGGAGACCCAGTACTTC. It translates to CASSDGGVAETQYF.

The rearrangement joins TRBV6-1 to TRBJ2-3; D is perhaps TRBD1 (6 bases). The CDR3 length is 15 residues. Trimming took 2 bases from V and 5 from J, leaving 14 bases between them. Per germline, CDR1 MNHNS and CDR2 SASEGT. CDR3 nucleotide sequence: TGTGCCAGCAGTGAATTTAGCGCAGGGGAAGATACGCAGTATTTT. As protein: CASSEFSAGEDTQYF.

This clone has only a few counts. The chain uses TRBV5-1 and TRBJ1-1; D is uncertain. The CDR3 is made up of 11 amino acids. Germline V gene lookup returns CDR1 SGHRS and CDR2 YFSETQ. Trimming took 2 bases from V and 4 from J, leaving 3 bases between them. The CDR3, as DNA: TGCGCCAGCAGCTTCGGCACTGAAGCTTTCTTT. As protein: CASSFGTEAFF.

This chain uses TRBV7-8 with TRBJ2-4; a weak D match, TRBD1 (5 bases). Trimming pared 5 bases from V and 8 bases from J, leaving 10 bases between. CDR3 length equals 12 residues. Germline V gene sequence: CDR1 SGHVS, CDR2 FQNEAQ. The CDR3 DNA sequence: TGTGCCAGCAGCCTTCAGGGTTACATTCAGTACTTC. Protein sequence: CASSLQGYIQYF.

V and J are TRBV9 and TRBJ1-2; TRBD1 might be the D (5 bases). Deletions cut 4 bases from V and 8 bases from J, with 21 bases between. The CDR3 consists of 15 residues. CDR1 is SGDLS, CDR2 YYNGEE, per germline. CDR3 bases: TGTGCCAGCAGCCCCCACGTAAAGGGGCCTTACGGCTACACCTTC. As protein: CASSPHVKGPYGYTF.